Following are 11 T cell receptor beta chains from one sample sequenced in a study of T cell responses to AZD1222 COVID-19 vaccine (dated by TCRdb to about 2021). The protocol used for the library was the immunoSEQ multiplex PCR assay. The source is immuneACCESS, and TCRdb retained only in-frame sequences with V and J called. Part of the clones is not carried over; for the studies checked, unresolved V genes explain less than half of this, and the remainder is unexplained. The sample table lists tens of thousands of clones, around nine tenths of them with a count of one. Around 24% of the sample rests with the top ten. The intended sense of this specimen's time point label: baseline before first vaccination. The source material was peripheral blood, sampled on day 0 of AZD1222 vaccination. These receptors were taken from an adult in good health.

The chain couples TRBV6-6 to TRBJ1-6; D is unresolved. The CDR3 length is 15 residues. V gave up 6 bases and J gave up 3 bases, with 12 bases separating them. The germline V gene has CDR1 MNHNY and CDR2 SVGAGI (reference sequence). CDR3: CASRGTQRYNSPLHF. In DNA form, the CDR3 reads TGTGCCAGCAGGGGCACCCAGCGCTATAATTCACCCCTCCACTTT.

The V gene is TRBV5-8, the J gene TRBJ1-6; no reliable D call. Trimming took off 7 bases at V and 10 bases at J, with 15 bases between the two ends. The CDR3 is 13 residues long. Germline V gene lookup returns CDR1 SGHTS and CDR2 YDEGEE. The CDR3: CASRLRDGSPLHF. For the CDR3, the DNA is TGTGCCAGCCGGCTACGGGATGGATCACCCCTCCACTTT.

This rearrangement joins TRBV2 to TRBJ2-3, with 8 bases matching TRBD2. CDR1 SNHLY and CDR2 FYNNEI come from the germline V gene. After removal of 6 bases from V and 6 bases from J, the junction contained 17 bases not matched to a gene. This CDR3 has 17 amino acids. This CDR3 reads CASSDIHLAGYTDTQYF. CDR3 nucleotides: TGTGCCAGCAGCGACATCCACCTAGCGGGCTATACCGATACGCAGTATTTT.

The gene calls are TRBV7-9 and TRBJ2-6; 11 bases fit TRBD2. With 5 bases clipped from V and 1 base from J, the junction kept 7 bases outside the gene matches. The CDR3 spans 18 residues. The germline gives CDR1 SEHNR, CDR2 FQNEAQ (reference sequence). CDR3 in amino acids: CASSRTSGGISGANVLTF. CDR3 DNA: TGTGCCAGCAGCCGAACTAGCGGGGGTATTTCTGGGGCCAACGTCCTGACTTTC.

This clone was recorded a few times. Other DNA sequences in the same sample also yield this CDR3. The CDR3 protein is CASSLEGGNEKLFF. The CDR3 nucleotides read TGTGCCAGCAGCTTGGAAGGGGGGAATGAAAAACTGTTTTTT. The chain combines TRBV5-4 with TRBJ1-4; tentatively, D is TRBD1 (6 bases). Germline V gives CDR1 SGHNT, CDR2 YYREEE (reference sequence). Trimming pared 0 bases from V and 5 bases from J, leaving 8 bases between. CDR3 size: 14 residues.

The V call is TRBV19, the J call TRBJ2-2; no reliable D call. The germline CDR1 and CDR2 sequences are LNHDA and SQIVND (reference sequence). Trimming pared 2 bases from V and 3 bases from J, leaving 10 bases between. CDR3 length: 15 amino acids. The CDR3 region has the DNA TGTGCCAGTAGTATAAGCGCCACCTACACCGGGGAGCTGTTTTTT. Translated: CASSISATYTGELFF.

This sequence joins TRBV5-1 and TRBJ2-6; D may match TRBD1 or TRBD2 (6 bases each). Trimming shortened V by 0 bases and J by 0 bases, and 7 bases separated the two germline ends. The CDR3 loop spans 16 amino acids. In germline, CDR1 is SGHRS, CDR2 YFSETQ. CDR3 nucleotides: TGCGCCAGCAGCTTGGGGGGGGCCTCTGGGGCCAACGTCCTGACTTTC. This codes for CASSLGGASGANVLTF.

This clone was observed a single time. J is TRBJ2-7 and V is TRBV6-5, with D uncertain. The length of the CDR3 is 12 residues. The germline CDR1 and CDR2 sequences are MNHEY and SVGAGI. Trimming removed 2 bases at V and 9 bases at J, with 11 bases between. The CDR3 DNA reads TGTGCCAGCAGTTACAGTCGCGACCGGCAGTACTTC. This encodes CASSYSRDRQYF.

This clone was counted only a few times. V gene TRBV6-4 combines with J gene TRBJ1-5; D is undetermined. The CDR3 totals 16 residues. From germline, CDR1 is MRHNA and CDR2 SNTAGT. V shed 3 bases and J shed 1 base, with 13 bases lying between them. The CDR3 region is CASSESRHTSNQPQHF. The CDR3 DNA reads as TGTGCCAGCAGTGAAAGCCGACACACAAGCAATCAGCCCCAGCATTTT.

V is TRBV2 and J is TRBJ2-1; TRBD2 matches at 8 bases. CDR3 size: 15 residues. V gave up 6 bases and J gave up 7 bases; unmatched junction bases: 11. Germline V CDR1 and CDR2: SNHLY, FYNNEI. The CDR3 spells CASSQRGGGWNEQFF. CDR3 DNA: TGTGCCAGCAGCCAAAGGGGCGGGGGGTGGAATGAGCAGTTCTTC.

CDR3 loop: CASSPLGDEQFF. The CDR3 DNA is TGTGCCAGCTCACCTTTGGGGGATGAGCAGTTCTTC. This chain joins TRBV18 and TRBJ2-1; D might be TRBD1 or TRBD2, each matching 5 bases. The CDR3 runs to 12 residues. From germline, CDR1 is KGHSH and CDR2 LQKENI. Trimming stripped 3 bases from V and 8 bases from J, with 8 bases between.